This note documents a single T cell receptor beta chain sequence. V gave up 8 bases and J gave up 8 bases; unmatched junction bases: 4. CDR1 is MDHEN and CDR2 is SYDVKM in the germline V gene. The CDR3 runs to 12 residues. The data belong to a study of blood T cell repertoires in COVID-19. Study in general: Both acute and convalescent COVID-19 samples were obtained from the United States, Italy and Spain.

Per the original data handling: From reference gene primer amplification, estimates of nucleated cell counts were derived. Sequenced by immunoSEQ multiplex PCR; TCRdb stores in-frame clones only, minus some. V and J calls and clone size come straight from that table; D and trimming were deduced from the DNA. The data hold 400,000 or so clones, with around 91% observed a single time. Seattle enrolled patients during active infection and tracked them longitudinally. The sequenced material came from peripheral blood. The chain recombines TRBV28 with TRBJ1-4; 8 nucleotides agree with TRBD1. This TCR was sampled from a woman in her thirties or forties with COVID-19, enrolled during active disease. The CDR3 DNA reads TGTGCCAGCTCCGCAGGGGGCGAAAAACTGTTTTTT. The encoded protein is CASSAGGEKLFF.